The rows below give T cell receptor beta chains drawn from one sample of a study of shared clonotypes between healthy human individuals. The method was immunoSEQ multiplex PCR; TCRdb's version includes in-frame clones alone and lacks a portion of them. In the table there are 2 million to 3 million clones, 80% to 95% of which are singletons. Sequencing input: naive CD4+ T cells from PBMCs. Receptor source: a man between 18 and 35 years old in good health. Some clones in this sample may be carry-over from other donors' samples. The CDR3 runs from the conserved cysteine through the conserved F or W. The order of the fields is clone size, V gene, J gene, D gene, CDR3 DNA, CDR3 protein. The D gene is left open where the match is weak. The size of a clone is reported for some rows only, either as once, few or many, or as a class for expanded clones.

clone size: once; V gene: TRBV28; J gene: TRBJ2-7; D gene: TRBD1; CDR3 DNA: TGTGCCAGCAGTTCGCCGGGGACAGGTAGCGACGAGCAGTACTTC; CDR3 protein: CASSSPGTGSDEQYF
clone size: .; V gene: TRBV6-1; J gene: TRBJ2-3; D gene: .; CDR3 DNA: TGTGCCAGCAGTGAACTGCCGACCACAGATACGCAGTATTTT; CDR3 protein: CASSELPTTDTQYF
clone size: .; V gene: TRBV15; J gene: TRBJ1-3; D gene: .; CDR3 DNA: TGTGCCACCAGCAGAGATACCGCTTCTGGAAACACCATATATTTT; CDR3 protein: CATSRDTASGNTIYF
clone size: once; V gene: TRBV4-2; J gene: TRBJ2-3; D gene: TRBD2; CDR3 DNA: TGTGCCAGCAGCCAAGATCGGCTAGCGGGAGGAAATACGCAGTATTTT; CDR3 protein: CASSQDRLAGGNTQYF
clone size: once; V gene: TRBV11-3; J gene: TRBJ2-3; D gene: .; CDR3 DNA: TGTGCCAGCAGCTTAGGGTCTAGCACAGATACGCAGTATTTT; CDR3 protein: CASSLGSSTDTQYF
clone size: .; V gene: TRBV19; J gene: TRBJ2-5; D gene: .; CDR3 DNA: TGTGCCAGTAGTATAGCCTGGGGCTACCAAGAGACCCAGTACTTC; CDR3 protein: CASSIAWGYQETQYF
clone size: once; V gene: TRBV5-1; J gene: TRBJ2-3; D gene: TRBD1; CDR3 DNA: TGCGCCAGCAGCTTGGAAGGGGGCGTCACAACAGATACGCAGTATTTT; CDR3 protein: CASSLEGGVTTDTQYF
clone size: .; V gene: TRBV6-1; J gene: TRBJ1-4; D gene: .; CDR3 DNA: TGTGCCAGCAGGGCAGGCGGGAGGAATGAAAAACTGTTTTTT; CDR3 protein: CASRAGGRNEKLFF
clone size: once; V gene: TRBV15; J gene: TRBJ1-1; D gene: .; CDR3 DNA: TGTGCCACCAGCAGAGGAGACAGTAGTGAAGCTTTCTTT; CDR3 protein: CATSRGDSSEAFF
clone size: .; V gene: TRBV4-3; J gene: TRBJ2-1; D gene: .; CDR3 DNA: TGCGCCAGCAGCCAGGCCTGGGGGGTAGCGGACCACAATGAGCAGTTCTTC; CDR3 protein: CASSQAWGVADHNEQFF
clone size: .; V gene: TRBV6-6; J gene: TRBJ1-5; D gene: .; CDR3 DNA: TGTGCCAGCGAAGACGGACGGTTTTTAGAGCAGCCCCAGCATTTT; CDR3 protein: CASEDGRFLEQPQHF
clone size: .; V gene: TRBV5-4; J gene: TRBJ2-3; D gene: .; CDR3 DNA: TGTGCCAGCAGCCTCCAAAGTCCTAGCACAGATACGCAGTATTTT; CDR3 protein: CASSLQSPSTDTQYF
clone size: .; V gene: TRBV25-1; J gene: TRBJ2-2; D gene: TRBD2; CDR3 DNA: TGTGCCAGCAGTGAATCCGGGGGGAAGTCGGGCGGGGAGCTGTTTTTT; CDR3 protein: CASSESGGKSGGELFF
clone size: .; V gene: TRBV28; J gene: TRBJ2-2; D gene: .; CDR3 DNA: TGTGCCAGCAGTTTAGGCAGGACTTCGCGGAACACCGGGGAGCTGTTTTTT; CDR3 protein: CASSLGRTSRNTGELFF
clone size: .; V gene: TRBV29-1; J gene: TRBJ2-1; D gene: .; CDR3 DNA: TGCAGCGTTCCCCAACGGGGAGAGCAGTTCTTC; CDR3 protein: CSVPQRGEQFF
clone size: .; V gene: TRBV4-1; J gene: TRBJ2-7; D gene: .; CDR3 DNA: TGCGCCAGCAGCCAAGATCTCTCCAAGCAGTACTTC; CDR3 protein: CASSQDLSKQYF
clone size: .; V gene: TRBV4-3; J gene: TRBJ2-6; D gene: .; CDR3 DNA: TGCGCCAGCAGCCCCAAGCGGGCAGGGGGAAGCTCTGGGGCCAACGTCCTGACTTTC; CDR3 protein: CASSPKRAGGSSGANVLTF
clone size: .; V gene: TRBV18; J gene: TRBJ2-3; D gene: .; CDR3 DNA: TGTGCCAGCTCACCAGTCGGCACAGATACGCAGTATTTT; CDR3 protein: CASSPVGTDTQYF
clone size: .; V gene: TRBV5-4; J gene: TRBJ2-4; D gene: .; CDR3 DNA: TGTGCCAGCAGCTCAGGGGGAGGATGGGCCAAAAACATTCAGTACTTC; CDR3 protein: CASSSGGGWAKNIQYF
clone size: .; V gene: TRBV27; J gene: TRBJ2-7; D gene: TRBD1; CDR3 DNA: TGTGCCAGCATGAGACAGGGGGCGATCTACGAGCAGTACTTC; CDR3 protein: CASMRQGAIYEQYF